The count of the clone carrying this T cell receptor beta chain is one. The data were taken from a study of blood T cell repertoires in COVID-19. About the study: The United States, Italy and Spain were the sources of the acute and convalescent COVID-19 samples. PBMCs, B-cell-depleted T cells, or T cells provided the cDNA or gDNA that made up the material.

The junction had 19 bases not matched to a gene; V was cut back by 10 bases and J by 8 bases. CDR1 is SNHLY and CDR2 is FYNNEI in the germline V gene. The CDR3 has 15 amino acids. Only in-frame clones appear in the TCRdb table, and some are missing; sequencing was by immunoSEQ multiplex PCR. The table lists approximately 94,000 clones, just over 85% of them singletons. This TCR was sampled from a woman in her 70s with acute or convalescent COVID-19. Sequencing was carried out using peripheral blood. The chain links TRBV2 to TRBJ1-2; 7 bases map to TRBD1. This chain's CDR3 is CANRQGYSGGLGYTF. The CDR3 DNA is TGTGCCAACAGACAGGGCTACTCAGGTGGATTAGGCTACACCTTC.